The text below deals with one T cell receptor beta chain. Its antigen is still unknown. The V end lost 5 bases, the J end lost 8 bases, and 9 bases lay between the germline ends. This CDR3 has 12 amino acids. CDR1 and CDR2 from the germline V gene are SEHNR and FQNEAQ (reference sequence). The repertoire was sequenced with immunoSEQ multiplex PCR; TCRdb's copy has only in-frame clones and lacks some. The sample consists of about 1,900,000 clones, about 95% of them appearing once. These data are taken from a study of shared clonotypes between healthy human individuals. Study-wide context: With ages of 18 to 49, the donors were two women and a few men. Study results and caveats: The authors expected sequencing depth to affect clonotype sharing among donors.

Naive CD8 cells lacked CD45RO, underwent positive selection for CCR7 and left out terminally differentiated effector memory CD45RA+ cells. The TCR sequence derives from a man aged 18 to 35 in good health. This chain joins TRBV7-9 and TRBJ2-2; no firm D call. The sequenced sample was naive CD8+ T cells sorted from blood. The CDR3 loop is CASSGYLGELFF. The CDR3 DNA reads TGTGCCAGCAGCGGTTATCTGGGGGAGCTGTTTTTT.